The rows below give T cell receptor beta chains drawn from one sample of a study of long-term antiretroviral therapy in people with HIV. Clones were sequenced by immunoSEQ multiplex PCR, and TCRdb holds only the in-frame ones, with some missing. The profile shows 45,000 or so clones, 90% to 95% of them singletons. The sequencing here drew on unsorted PBMCs, taken 3.7 years after starting antiretroviral therapy. These receptors all come from a woman aged 50 to 65 with HIV. Both conserved end residues are part of each CDR3. The order of the fields is D gene, V gene, J gene, clone size, CDR3 DNA, CDR3 protein. D genes are given only for firm matches. Clone size is stated in some rows and not others, as once, few, many or a class when expanded.

.	TRBV11-1	TRBJ1-2	.	TGTGCCAGCAGCTTAAAAGGGGCCCGAGCTAACTATGGCTACACCTTC	CASSLKGARANYGYTF
TRBD1	TRBV10-3	TRBJ2-1	.	TGTGCCATCAGTGAGTCGAGGGGGCGCAATGAGCAGTTCTTC	CAISESRGRNEQFF
.	TRBV19	TRBJ1-1	.	TGTGCCAGTAGTGGATTGAAGACAGGGAACACTGAAGCTTTCTTT	CASSGLKTGNTEAFF
.	TRBV29-1	TRBJ2-5	.	TGCAGCGCTGGAAGGTCGACCTGGGAGACCCAGTACTTC	CSAGRSTWETQYF
.	TRBV6-5	TRBJ2-1	.	TGTGCCAGCAGTGGGCCAATCGATGAGCAGTTCTTC	CASSGPIDEQFF
.	TRBV2	TRBJ1-5	.	TGTGCCAGCAGCGAATACGGGACACCTAATCAGCCCCAGCATTTT	CASSEYGTPNQPQHF
.	TRBV7-2	TRBJ1-6	few	TGTGCCAGCAGCTTAGAAGCTAACTTCCGGTCACCCCTCCACTTT	CASSLEANFRSPLHF
TRBD1	TRBV2	TRBJ1-6	few	TGTGCCAGCAGTGAAGCTCGGACAGGGTCTATGGCCCTCCACTTT	CASSEARTGSMALHF
TRBD2	TRBV7-9	TRBJ2-1	.	TGTGCCAGCAGCTTAGTTAGCGGGGGAGAACGTGAGCAGTTCTTC	CASSLVSGGEREQFF
.	TRBV6-5	TRBJ1-1	.	TGTGCCAGCAGTCAAACCTGGACAGAGAACACTGAAGCTTTCTTT	CASSQTWTENTEAFF
.	TRBV7-9	TRBJ1-2	.	TGTGCCAGCAGCTTAGGGAAAGCTGGCTACACCTTC	CASSLGKAGYTF
.	TRBV6-5	TRBJ2-7	.	TGTGCCAGCAGTGGCAGGTTTTCCTCCTACGAGCAGTACTTC	CASSGRFSSYEQYF
TRBD2	TRBV19	TRBJ2-2	once	TGTGCCAGTAGTCCCGCTAGCGGGGATGTCTCCGGGGAGCTGTTTTTT	CASSPASGDVSGELFF
TRBD1	TRBV7-3	TRBJ1-2	.	TGTGCCAGCAGCTGGAGGACAGGGCGCCAGTCCGGCTACACCTTC	CASSWRTGRQSGYTF
.	TRBV27	TRBJ2-7	.	TGTGCCAGCAGTTTAATCGGGACATGGTCCTACGAGCAGTACTTC	CASSLIGTWSYEQYF
TRBD2	TRBV4-2	TRBJ2-4	.	TGTGCCAGCAGCCAAGAATCCCTAGCGGGGGCGAAAGCCAAAAACATTCAGTACTTC	CASSQESLAGAKAKNIQYF
TRBD2	TRBV6-5	TRBJ2-1	.	TGTGCCAGCAGTTACTCTGCGGGGGGGCGAGGTCATGAGCAGTTCTTC	CASSYSAGGRGHEQFF
.	TRBV14	TRBJ1-1	.	TGTGCCAGCAGCCAAGTCTCTGGTTACAACACTGAAGCTTTCTTT	CASSQVSGYNTEAFF
TRBD2	TRBV9	TRBJ2-3	.	TGTGCCAGCAGCGCAGGACTAGCGGGGAATACGCAGTATTTT	CASSAGLAGNTQYF
.	TRBV5-1	TRBJ2-1	once	TGCGCCAGCAGCTTGGGTTCGCCGGGGAATGAGCAGTTCTTC	CASSLGSPGNEQFF
.	TRBV7-3	TRBJ2-6	once	TGTGCCAGCAGCTTAGGTGCCCCGAACTCTGGGGCCAACGTCCTGACTTTC	CASSLGAPNSGANVLTF
TRBD2	TRBV29-1	TRBJ2-5	.	TGCAGCGTCGCACTAGCGGTGCTTCCAGAGACCCAGTACTTC	CSVALAVLPETQYF
TRBD1	TRBV7-9	TRBJ1-4	few	TGTGCCAGCAGCTCCTCAGGGGGCGCCGGTGAAAAACTGTTTTTT	CASSSSGGAGEKLFF
.	TRBV6-5	TRBJ1-2	.	TGTGCCAGCAGTTACTCCAGCGAGGGGTCTAACTATGGCTACACCTTC	CASSYSSEGSNYGYTF
TRBD1	TRBV19	TRBJ2-7	.	TGTGCCAGTAGTGTGACAGGGGCCTACGAGCAGTACTTC	CASSVTGAYEQYF
TRBD1	TRBV15	TRBJ1-1	.	TGTGCCACCAGCTGGGACAGGGGGAACACTGAAGCTTTCTTT	CATSWDRGNTEAFF
TRBD1	TRBV5-1	TRBJ2-5	.	TGCGCCAGCAGCAAGGGACAGGTCGGCGGGGAGACCCAGTACTTC	CASSKGQVGGETQYF
.	TRBV5-1	TRBJ1-2	.	TGCGCCAGCAGCCAGGACAACAACTATGGCTACACCTTC	CASSQDNNYGYTF
.	TRBV6-6	TRBJ2-3	.	TGTGCCAGCAGTCTCCGGGACGCCAGCACAGATACGCAGTATTTT	CASSLRDASTDTQYF
TRBD1	TRBV13	TRBJ1-4	once	TGTGCCAGCAGCTTTGCCGGGACAGGGGAGGAGAGGGAAAAACTGTTTTTT	CASSFAGTGEEREKLFF
TRBD2	TRBV5-6	TRBJ2-2	.	TGTGCCAGCAGCTTGGCCGGGGGGTACACCGGGGAGCTGTTTTTT	CASSLAGGYTGELFF
.	TRBV19	TRBJ1-5	once	TGTGCCAGTAGTAGAATCGGGCCAGGGAGTCAGCCCCAGCATTTT	CASSRIGPGSQPQHF
.	TRBV6-5	TRBJ1-1	once	TGTGCCAGCAGTTACTTTGCAGGGATCAACACTGAAGCTTTCTTT	CASSYFAGINTEAFF
.	TRBV10-3	TRBJ2-3	.	TGTGCCATCAGTGTTTCAGTGGGGGATACGCAGTATTTT	CAISVSVGDTQYF
.	TRBV15	TRBJ2-7	.	TGTGCCACCAGCAGCAGGACACGAACCTCCGAGCAGTACTTC	CATSSRTRTSEQYF
.	TRBV18	TRBJ1-2	.	TGTGCCAGCTCCGCGGACTCTCTGGGCTATGGCTACACCTTC	CASSADSLGYGYTF
.	TRBV9	TRBJ2-1	.	TGTGCCAGCAGCGTAGGAAGTGGATACAATGAGCAGTTCTTC	CASSVGSGYNEQFF
TRBD1	TRBV7-2	TRBJ1-3	.	TGTGCCAGCAGCGTAGAGACAGGGGTTTACTCTGGAAACACCATATATTTT	CASSVETGVYSGNTIYF
.	TRBV7-2	TRBJ2-7	.	TGTGCCAGCAGCTTAACCGGAGGGGGGTCCTACGAGCAGTACTTC	CASSLTGGGSYEQYF
TRBD1	TRBV6-5	TRBJ1-5	.	TGTGCCAGCAGCCGAGGGACAGAGGATCAGCCCCAGCATTTT	CASSRGTEDQPQHF
TRBD2	TRBV19	TRBJ2-1	once	TGTGCCAGTAGTTGGGCGGGGGGCCTCGGAGGCTCCAATGAGCAGTTCTTC	CASSWAGGLGGSNEQFF
.	TRBV5-1	TRBJ2-6	.	TGCGCCAGCACCCCGCTAGGTGGGGCCAACGTCCTGACTTTC	CASTPLGGANVLTF
TRBD1	TRBV5-4	TRBJ1-1	once	TGTGCCAGCAGCGTATCCGGGACAGGGGGCACTGAAGCTTTCTTT	CASSVSGTGGTEAFF
.	TRBV6-1	TRBJ1-4	.	TGTGCCAGCAGTACGGGACAAATTAATGAAAAACTGTTTTTT	CASSTGQINEKLFF
TRBD2	TRBV19	TRBJ2-5	.	TGTGCCAGTAGTATAGGGGCGTCTAGCGGGGTATTGGAGACCCAGTACTTC	CASSIGASSGVLETQYF
TRBD1	TRBV29-1	TRBJ2-3	.	TGCAGCGCAAGGACAGGGTACACAGATACGCAGTATTTT	CSARTGYTDTQYF